What follows are 16 T cell receptor beta chains derived from one specimen sequenced in a study of OX40 agonist ivuxolimab in advanced cancers. Sequencing used immunoSEQ multiplex PCR; TCRdb keeps in-frame clones, though not all of them. The data hold about 89,000 clones, with around 84% observed a single time. The source material was CD4+ or CD8+ T cells sorted from blood, sampled in a trial of the OX40 agonist ivuxolimab. These receptors were taken from an adult with an advanced solid tumor such as melanoma, head and neck, liver or kidney cancer.

The genes are TRBV6-5 and TRBJ2-7; 9 bases map to TRBD2. The junction had 13 bases not matched to a gene; V was cut back by 7 bases and J by 6 bases. Per the germline V gene, CDR1 is MNHEY and CDR2 is SVGAGI. The CDR3 is 15 amino acids. CDR3 bases: TGTGCCAGCACCCCCCGGGGAGGACTAGCGCGCGAGCAGTACTTC. Translating it yields CASTPRGGLAREQYF.

This clone is a singleton in its sample. The rearrangement links TRBV7-6 to TRBJ1-5, with D uncertain. This CDR3 comprises 14 residues. Trimming shortened V by 5 bases and J by 7 bases, and 15 bases separated the two germline ends. Germline CDR1 SGHVS, CDR2 FNYEAQ. In nucleotides, the CDR3 is TGTGCCAGCAGCCAGGATGGGAGGGAACAGCCCCAGCATTTT. It yields the protein CASSQDGREQPQHF.

This clone was counted only a few times. The chain joins TRBV6-4 to TRBJ1-2, with D possibly being TRBD1 (6 bases). The CDR3 consists of 14 residues. The ends were cut back, 2 bases at V and 4 bases at J, with 11 bases in the middle. In germline, CDR1 is MRHNA, CDR2 SNTAGT. The CDR3 reads CASSDRGLGYGYTF. CDR3 nucleotides: TGTGCCAGCAGTGACCGGGGGCTCGGCTATGGCTACACCTTC.

The CDR3 reads CAIKTYGNTIYF. The CDR3 nucleotides read TGTGCCATCAAGACATACGGAAACACCATATATTTT. The rearrangement links TRBV10-3 to TRBJ1-3, with no clear D. The ends were cut back, 7 bases at V and 4 bases at J, with 8 bases in the middle. Per the germline V gene, CDR1 is ENHRY and CDR2 is SYGVKD. The CDR3 runs to 12 residues.

V gene TRBV15 combines with J gene TRBJ2-1; 11 bases map to TRBD2. Germline lookup yields CDR1 LNHNV and CDR2 YYDKDF (reference sequence). The CDR3 runs to 16 residues. V gave up 6 bases and J gave up 0 bases; unmatched junction bases: 4. The CDR3 reads CATRLTSGGSYNEQFF. CDR3 in DNA: TGTGCCACCAGACTAACTAGCGGGGGCTCCTACAATGAGCAGTTCTTC. The full variable domain, in which reference TRBV15 and TRBJ2-1 provide the parts outside the CDR3, is DAMVIQNPRYQVTQFGKPVTLSCSQTLNHNVMYWYQQKSSQAPKLLFHYYDKDFNNEADTPDNFQSRRPNTSFCFLDIRSPGLGDTAMYLCATRLTSGGSYNEQFFGPGTRLTVL.

The chain's CDR3 is CASSRGGLRFF. In DNA form, the CDR3 reads TGTGCCAGCAGCCGCGGGGGACTCAGGTTCTTC. The V call is TRBV11-2, the J call TRBJ2-1, with 7 bases lining up with TRBD2. Germline V gene data show CDR1 as SGHAT and CDR2 as FQNNGV. V gave up 5 bases and J gave up 15 bases; unmatched junction bases: 7. This CDR3 contains 11 residues.

This chain links TRBV7-8 with TRBJ2-1; possibly TRBD2 for D (5 bases). CDR1 and CDR2 from the germline V gene are SGHVS and FQNEAQ. The CDR3 covers 12 residues. V shed 5 bases and J shed 9 bases, with 11 bases lying between them. The CDR3 is CASSPGSVEQFF. The CDR3 DNA reads TGTGCCAGCAGCCCCGGTAGCGTTGAGCAGTTCTTC.

This clone came up a few times. This rearrangement joins TRBV10-2 to TRBJ1-1; D not resolved. The V end lost 3 bases, the J end lost 2 bases, and 1 base lay between the germline ends. The CDR3 has 11 amino acids. The germline gives CDR1 WSHSY, CDR2 SAAADI. The CDR3 sequence is CASSENTEAFF. In DNA, the CDR3 is TGCGCCAGCAGTGAAAACACTGAAGCTTTCTTT.

The chain recombines TRBV30 with TRBJ2-3, with 9 bases identical to TRBD2. The germline V gene has CDR1 GTSNPN and CDR2 SVGIG (reference sequence). The CDR3 contains 13 residues. Trimming at V came to 7 bases and at J to 1 base, leaving 3 bases not matched to a gene. DNA of the CDR3: TGTGCCTCTAAGCGGGAGGGCACAGATACGCAGTATTTT. Translation gives CASKREGTDTQYF.

The CDR3 here is CASSQGTDYGYTF. The DNA of the CDR3 is TGTGCCAGCAGCCAAGGGACAGACTATGGCTACACCTTC. This chain uses TRBV4-2 with TRBJ1-2; maybe TRBD1 (6 bases). The CDR3 has 13 amino acids. Trimming took 1 base from V and 3 from J, leaving 6 bases between them. The germline V gene encodes CDR1 LGHNA and CDR2 YNFKEQ.

V and J are TRBV7-2 and TRBJ1-1, with no clear D. This CDR3 has 16 amino acids. Germline V lookup: CDR1 SGHTA, CDR2 FQGNSA. Between the trimmed V and J ends, which lost 0 bases and 2 bases, there was a span of 13 bases. In DNA, the CDR3 is TGTGCCAGCAGCTTAGCTCGGGGAGGGCGAAACACTGAAGCTTTCTTT. It encodes CASSLARGGRNTEAFF.

The DNA for the CDR3 is TGTGCCAGCAGTTTGTACACAAACTCCTACGAGCAGTACTTC. This gives the protein CASSLYTNSYEQYF. The rearrangement joins TRBV27 to TRBJ2-7, with unresolved D. V lost 3 bases and J lost 0, with 9 bases in between. This CDR3 has 14 amino acids. Looked up from germline, CDR1 is MNHEY and CDR2 is SMNVEV (reference sequence).

In this sample, this clone turned up a few times. The rearrangement joins TRBV5-1 to TRBJ1-2, with 8 bases that match TRBD1. Per the germline V gene, CDR1 is SGHRS and CDR2 is YFSETQ. This CDR3 is 15 amino acids long. J lost 5 bases, V lost 1 base, and 7 bases had no gene match. DNA for the CDR3: TGCGCCAGCAGCTTGTCGACAGGGGATAGGTATGGCTACACCTTC. Amino acid sequence: CASSLSTGDRYGYTF.

The chain joins TRBV7-9 to TRBJ2-7, with 13 bases that match TRBD2. The CDR3 runs to 16 residues. CDR1 is SEHNR and CDR2 is FQNEAQ in the germline V gene (reference sequence). The junction had 4 bases not matched to a gene; V was cut back by 1 base and J by 4 bases. The CDR3 DNA reads as TGTGCCAGCAGCTTAGGACTAGCGGGGGGTTCGTACGAGCAGTACTTC. It specifies CASSLGLAGGSYEQYF.

The chain carries TRBV7-3 and TRBJ1-2; D gene uncertain. The germline gives CDR1 SGHTA, CDR2 FQGTGA. The germline V and J ends were trimmed by 3 bases and 8 bases, with 13 bases remaining between them. This CDR3 has 13 amino acids. The DNA of the CDR3 is TGTGCCAGCAGCTTTCCGGGAGGGAAGGGCTACACCTTC. Translated: CASSFPGGKGYTF. The complete variable domain, with remaining parts taken from reference TRBV7-3 and TRBJ1-2, reads GAGVSQTPSNKVTEKGKYVELRCDPISGHTALYWYRQSLGQGPEFLIYFQGTGAADDSGLPNDRFFAVRPEGSVSTLKIQRTERGDSAVYLCASSFPGGKGYTFGSGTRLTVV.

V usage is TRBV7-9 and J usage is TRBJ2-5; D might be TRBD1 (5 bases). Near its end, the DNA agrees better with TRBJ2-7, so the J call may be wrong. Germline V lookup: CDR1 SEHNR, CDR2 FQNEAQ (reference sequence). This CDR3 comprises 15 residues. CDR3: CASSPTTANSYEQYF. CDR3 DNA: TGTGCCAGCAGCCCAACGACAGCTAACTCCTACGAGCAGTACTTC.